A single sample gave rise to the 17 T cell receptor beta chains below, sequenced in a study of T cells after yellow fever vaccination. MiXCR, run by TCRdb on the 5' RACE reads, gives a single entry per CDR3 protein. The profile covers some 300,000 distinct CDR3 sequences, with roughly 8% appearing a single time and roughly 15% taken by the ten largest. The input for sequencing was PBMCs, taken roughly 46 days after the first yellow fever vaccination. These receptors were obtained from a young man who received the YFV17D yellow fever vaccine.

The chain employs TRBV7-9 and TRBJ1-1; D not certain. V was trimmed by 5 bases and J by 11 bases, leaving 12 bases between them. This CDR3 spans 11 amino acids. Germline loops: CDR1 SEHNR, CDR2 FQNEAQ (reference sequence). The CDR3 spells CASSPSTGAFF. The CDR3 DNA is TGTGCCAGCAGCCCCTCAACGGGGGCTTTCTTT.

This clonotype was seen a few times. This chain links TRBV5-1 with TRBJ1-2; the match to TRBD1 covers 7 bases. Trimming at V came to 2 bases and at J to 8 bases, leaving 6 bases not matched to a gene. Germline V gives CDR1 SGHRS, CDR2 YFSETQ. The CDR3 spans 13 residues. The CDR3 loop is CASSFRQGEGYTF. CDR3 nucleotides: TGCGCCAGCAGCTTCCGACAGGGTGAAGGCTACACCTTC.

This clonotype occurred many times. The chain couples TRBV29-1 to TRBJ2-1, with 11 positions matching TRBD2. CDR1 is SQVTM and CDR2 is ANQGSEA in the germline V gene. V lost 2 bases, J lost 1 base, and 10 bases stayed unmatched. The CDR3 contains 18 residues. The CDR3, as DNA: TGCAGCGTTGAAACGGGCCTAGCGGGGGGCAGGTCCTACAATGAGCAGTTCTTC. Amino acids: CSVETGLAGGRSYNEQFF.

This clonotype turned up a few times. CDR3 residues: CASSPVYRTGGAGELFF. The CDR3, as DNA: TGTGCCAGCAGCCCGGTATACAGGACAGGGGGGGCCGGGGAGCTGTTTTTT. This chain joins TRBV5-4 and TRBJ2-2, with 10 bases that match TRBD1. This CDR3 is 17 amino acids long. V lost 4 bases, J lost 6 bases, and 12 bases stayed unmatched. Germline-derived CDR1 and CDR2 are SGHNT and YYREEE (reference sequence).

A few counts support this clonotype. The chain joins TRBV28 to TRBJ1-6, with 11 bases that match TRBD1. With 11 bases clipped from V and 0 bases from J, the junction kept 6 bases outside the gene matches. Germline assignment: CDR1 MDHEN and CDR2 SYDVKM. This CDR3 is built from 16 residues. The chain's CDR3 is CAGQGARDSYNSPLHF. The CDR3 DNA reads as TGTGCCGGACAGGGGGCGAGGGACTCCTATAATTCACCCCTCCACTTT.

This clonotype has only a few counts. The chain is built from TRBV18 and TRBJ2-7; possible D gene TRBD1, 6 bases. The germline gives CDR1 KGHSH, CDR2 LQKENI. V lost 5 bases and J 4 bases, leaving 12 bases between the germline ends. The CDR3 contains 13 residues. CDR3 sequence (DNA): TGTGCCAGCTCAGGAGACGGGACATACGAGCAGTACGTC. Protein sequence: CASSGDGTYEQYV.

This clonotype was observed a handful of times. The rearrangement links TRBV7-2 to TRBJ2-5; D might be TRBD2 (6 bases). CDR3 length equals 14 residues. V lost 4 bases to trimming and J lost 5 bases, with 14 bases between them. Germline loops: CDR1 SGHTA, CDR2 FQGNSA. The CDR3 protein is CASSSGLPSETQYF. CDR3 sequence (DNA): TGTGCCAGCAGCTCGGGACTTCCTTCCGAGACCCAGTACTTC.

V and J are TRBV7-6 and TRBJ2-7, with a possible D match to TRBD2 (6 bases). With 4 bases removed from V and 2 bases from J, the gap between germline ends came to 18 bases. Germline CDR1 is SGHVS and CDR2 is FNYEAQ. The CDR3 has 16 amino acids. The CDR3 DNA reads TGTGCCAGCAGCTCCTGGAGGGGCGGGAACCCCTACGAGCAGTACTTC. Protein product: CASSSWRGGNPYEQYF.

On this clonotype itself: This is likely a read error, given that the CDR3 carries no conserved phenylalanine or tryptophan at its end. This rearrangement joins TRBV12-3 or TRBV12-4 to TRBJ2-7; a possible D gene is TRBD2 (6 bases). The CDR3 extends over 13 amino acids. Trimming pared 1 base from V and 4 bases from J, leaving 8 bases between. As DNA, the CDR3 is TGTGCCAGCAGTTTAGGGGACTTTTACGAGCAGTACTCC. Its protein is CASSLGDFYEQYS.

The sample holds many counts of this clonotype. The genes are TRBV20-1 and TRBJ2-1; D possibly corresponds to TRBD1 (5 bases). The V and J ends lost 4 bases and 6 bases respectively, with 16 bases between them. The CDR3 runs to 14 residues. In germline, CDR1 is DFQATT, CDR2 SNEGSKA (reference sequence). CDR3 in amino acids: CSATPSGRVNEQFF. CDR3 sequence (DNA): TGCAGTGCTACCCCATCCGGCAGGGTCAATGAGCAGTTCTTC.

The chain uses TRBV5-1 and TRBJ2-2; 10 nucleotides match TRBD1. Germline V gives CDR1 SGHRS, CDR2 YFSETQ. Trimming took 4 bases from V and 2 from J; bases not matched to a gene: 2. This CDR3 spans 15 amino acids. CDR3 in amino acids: CASSRDRGNTGELFF. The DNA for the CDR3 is TGCGCCAGCAGCAGGGACAGGGGAAACACCGGGGAGCTGTTTTTT.

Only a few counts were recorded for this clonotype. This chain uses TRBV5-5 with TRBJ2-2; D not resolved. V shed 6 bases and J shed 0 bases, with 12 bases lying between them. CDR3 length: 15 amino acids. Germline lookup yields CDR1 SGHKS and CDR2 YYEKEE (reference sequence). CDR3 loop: CASKWLSSNTGELFF. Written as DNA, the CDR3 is TGTGCCAGCAAATGGCTTTCATCGAACACCGGGGAGCTGTTTTTT.

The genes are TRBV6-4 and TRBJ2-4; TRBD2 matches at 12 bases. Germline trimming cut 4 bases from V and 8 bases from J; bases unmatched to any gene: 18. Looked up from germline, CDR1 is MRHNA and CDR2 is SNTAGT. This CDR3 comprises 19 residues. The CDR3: CASSALSRASGGAGDIQYF. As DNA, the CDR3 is TGTGCCAGCAGTGCCTTAAGCAGGGCTAGCGGGGGGGCCGGAGACATTCAGTACTTC.

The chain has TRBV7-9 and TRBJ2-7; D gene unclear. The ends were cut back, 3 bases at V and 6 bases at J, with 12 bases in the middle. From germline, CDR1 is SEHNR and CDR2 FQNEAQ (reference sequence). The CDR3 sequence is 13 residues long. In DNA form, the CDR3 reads TGTGCCAGCAGCTTCGGGTCTCTGCGCGAGCAGTACTTC. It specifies CASSFGSLREQYF.

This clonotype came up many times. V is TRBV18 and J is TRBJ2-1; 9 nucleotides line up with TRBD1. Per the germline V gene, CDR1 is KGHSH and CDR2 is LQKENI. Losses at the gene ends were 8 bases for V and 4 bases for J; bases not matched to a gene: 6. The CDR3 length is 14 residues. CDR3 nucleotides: TGTGCCAGCAGTCCCGGGACAGGGTACAATGAGCAGTTCTTC. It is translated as CASSPGTGYNEQFF.

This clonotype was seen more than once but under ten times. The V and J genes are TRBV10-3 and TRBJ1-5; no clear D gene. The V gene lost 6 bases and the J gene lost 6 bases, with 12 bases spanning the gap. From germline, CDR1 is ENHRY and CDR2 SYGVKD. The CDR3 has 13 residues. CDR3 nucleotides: TGTGCCATCAGCGGGGTTAGAAGTCAGCCCCAGCATTTT. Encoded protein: CAISGVRSQPQHF.

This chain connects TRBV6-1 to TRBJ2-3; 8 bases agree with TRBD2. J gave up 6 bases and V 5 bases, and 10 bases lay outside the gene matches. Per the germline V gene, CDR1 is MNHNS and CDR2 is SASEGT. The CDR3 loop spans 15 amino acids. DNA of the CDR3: TGTGCCAGCAGTCGGACTAGCCGGGGGATTGATACGCAGTATTTT. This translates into CASSRTSRGIDTQYF.